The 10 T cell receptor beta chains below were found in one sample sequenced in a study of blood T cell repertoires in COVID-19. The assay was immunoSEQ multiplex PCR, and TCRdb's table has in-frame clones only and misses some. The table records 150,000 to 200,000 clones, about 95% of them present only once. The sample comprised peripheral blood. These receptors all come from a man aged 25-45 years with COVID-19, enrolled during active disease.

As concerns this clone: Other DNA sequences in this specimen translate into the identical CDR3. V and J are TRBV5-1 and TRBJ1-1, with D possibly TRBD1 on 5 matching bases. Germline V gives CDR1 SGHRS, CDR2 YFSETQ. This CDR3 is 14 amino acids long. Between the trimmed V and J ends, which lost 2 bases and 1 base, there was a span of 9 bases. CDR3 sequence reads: CASSLGAGNTEAFF. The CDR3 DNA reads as TGCGCCAGCAGCTTAGGGGCAGGGAACACTGAAGCTTTCTTT.

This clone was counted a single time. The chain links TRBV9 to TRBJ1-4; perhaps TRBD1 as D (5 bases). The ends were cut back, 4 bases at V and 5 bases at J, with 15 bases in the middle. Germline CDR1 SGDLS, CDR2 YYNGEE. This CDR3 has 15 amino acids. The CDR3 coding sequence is TGTGCCAGCAGCTCCTCCCCCAGGACAAATGAAAAACTGTTTTTT. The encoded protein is CASSSSPRTNEKLFF.

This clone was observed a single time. The CDR3 loop reads CASSRTRRGQETQYF. For the CDR3, the DNA is TGTGCCAGCAGTCGGACAAGGCGGGGTCAAGAGACCCAGTACTTC. This chain uses TRBV6-5 with TRBJ2-5; the D gene is possibly TRBD2 (6 bases). V lost 5 bases to trimming and J lost 2 bases, with 15 bases between them. The CDR3 is 15 residues long. Per germline, CDR1 MNHEY and CDR2 SVGAGI.

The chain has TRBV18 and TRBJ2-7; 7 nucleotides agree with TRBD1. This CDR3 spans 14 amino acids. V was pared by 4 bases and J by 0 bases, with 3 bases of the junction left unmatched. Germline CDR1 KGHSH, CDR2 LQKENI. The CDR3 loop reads CASSRRDSSYEQYF. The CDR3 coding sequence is TGTGCCAGCTCACGCCGGGACAGCTCCTACGAGCAGTACTTC.

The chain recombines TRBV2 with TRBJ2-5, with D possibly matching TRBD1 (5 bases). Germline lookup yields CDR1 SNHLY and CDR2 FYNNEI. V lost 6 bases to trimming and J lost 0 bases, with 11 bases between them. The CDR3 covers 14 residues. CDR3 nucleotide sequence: TGTGCCAGCAGGGTTGACAGTTACCAAGAGACCCAGTACTTC. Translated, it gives CASRVDSYQETQYF.

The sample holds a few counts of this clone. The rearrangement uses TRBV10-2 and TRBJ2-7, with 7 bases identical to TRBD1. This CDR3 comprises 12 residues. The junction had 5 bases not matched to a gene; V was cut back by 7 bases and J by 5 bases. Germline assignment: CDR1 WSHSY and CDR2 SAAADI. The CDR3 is CASMQGVNEQYF. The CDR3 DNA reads TGCGCCAGCATGCAGGGGGTCAACGAGCAGTACTTC.

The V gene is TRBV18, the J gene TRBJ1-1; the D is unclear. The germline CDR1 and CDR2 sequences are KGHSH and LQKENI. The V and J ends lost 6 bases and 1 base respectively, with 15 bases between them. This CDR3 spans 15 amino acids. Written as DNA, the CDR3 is TGTGCCAGCTCCCCGTCCGCAGAGGGGAACACTGAAGCTTTCTTT. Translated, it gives CASSPSAEGNTEAFF.

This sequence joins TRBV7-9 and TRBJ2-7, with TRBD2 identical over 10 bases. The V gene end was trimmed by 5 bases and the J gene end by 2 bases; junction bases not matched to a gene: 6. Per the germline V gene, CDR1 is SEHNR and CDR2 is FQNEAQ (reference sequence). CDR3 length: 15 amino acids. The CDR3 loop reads CASSLIAGGTYEQYF. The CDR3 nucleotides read TGTGCCAGCAGCCTGATAGCGGGGGGTACCTACGAGCAGTACTTC. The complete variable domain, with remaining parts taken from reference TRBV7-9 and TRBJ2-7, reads DTGVSQNPRHKITKRGQNVTFRCDPISEHNRLYWYRQTLGQGPEFLTYFQNEAQLEKSRLLSDRFSAERPKGSFSTLEIQRTEQGDSAMYLCASSLIAGGTYEQYFGPGTRLTVT.

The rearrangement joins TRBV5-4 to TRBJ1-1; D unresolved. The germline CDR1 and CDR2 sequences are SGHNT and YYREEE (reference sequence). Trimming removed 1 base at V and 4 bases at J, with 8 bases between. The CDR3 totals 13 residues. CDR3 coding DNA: TGTGCCAGCAGCTTGTGGGGAGCCACTGAAGCTTTCTTT. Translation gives CASSLWGATEAFF. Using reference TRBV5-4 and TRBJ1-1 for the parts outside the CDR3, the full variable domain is ETGVTQSPTHLIKTRGQQVTLRCSSQSGHNTVSWYQQALGQGPQFIFQYYREEENGRGNFPPRFSGLQFPNYSSELNVNALELDDSALYLCASSLWGATEAFFGQGTRLTVV.

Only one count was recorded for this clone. This CDR3 is CAWSIERRYNEQFF. The CDR3 region has the DNA TGTGCCTGGAGTATCGAGCGGAGATACAATGAGCAGTTCTTC. This chain joins TRBV30 and TRBJ2-1; D may be TRBD2 (5 bases). V dropped 2 bases and J dropped 4 bases, with 12 bases sitting between them. Germline V gives CDR1 GTSNPN, CDR2 SVGIG (reference sequence). CDR3 length: 14 amino acids.